Included here is one T cell receptor (beta chain) sequence, with context. Generated by immunoSEQ multiplex PCR, the TCRdb table keeps only in-frame clones and is missing some. The sample holds approximately 52,000 clones, about nine tenths seen once. The data originate from a study of blood T cell repertoires in COVID-19. Study-wide context: Whether acute or convalescent, the COVID-19 samples came from the United States, Italy and Spain.

This TCR was recovered from a human donor with active COVID-19. The donor label of this sample is uncertain. Sequencing was done on a sample of peripheral blood.

The chain's CDR3 is CASSLRGPYEQYF. The DNA for the CDR3 is TGTGCCAGCAGTTTGCGGGGGCCCTACGAGCAGTACTTC. The chain is built from TRBV28 and TRBJ2-7; D may be TRBD2 (7 bases). Deletions cut 3 bases from V and 2 bases from J, with 8 bases between. Germline V gene sequence: CDR1 MDHEN, CDR2 SYDVKM. The CDR3 covers 13 residues.